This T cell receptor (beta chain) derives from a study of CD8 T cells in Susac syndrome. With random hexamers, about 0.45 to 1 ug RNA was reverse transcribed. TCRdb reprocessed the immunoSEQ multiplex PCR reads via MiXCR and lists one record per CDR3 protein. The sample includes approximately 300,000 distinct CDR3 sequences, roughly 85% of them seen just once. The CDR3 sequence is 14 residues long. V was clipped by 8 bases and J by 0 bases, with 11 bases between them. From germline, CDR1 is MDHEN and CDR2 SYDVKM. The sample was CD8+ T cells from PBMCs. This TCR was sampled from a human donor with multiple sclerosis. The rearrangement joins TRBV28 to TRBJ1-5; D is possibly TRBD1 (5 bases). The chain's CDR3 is CASLGGNSNQPQHF. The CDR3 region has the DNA TGTGCCAGCTTGGGGGGGAATAGCAATCAGCCCCAGCATTTT.